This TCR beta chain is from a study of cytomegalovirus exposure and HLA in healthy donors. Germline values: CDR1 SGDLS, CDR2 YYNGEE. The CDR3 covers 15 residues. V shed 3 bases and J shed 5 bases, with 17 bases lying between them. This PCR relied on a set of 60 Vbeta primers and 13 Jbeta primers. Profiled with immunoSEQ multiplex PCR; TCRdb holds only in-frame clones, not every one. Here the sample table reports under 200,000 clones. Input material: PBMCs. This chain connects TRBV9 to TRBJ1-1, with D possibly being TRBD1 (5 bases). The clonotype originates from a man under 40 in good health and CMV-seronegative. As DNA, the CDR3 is TGTGCCAGCAGCGCCTCCTTGGACCAGGGTACTGAAGCTTTCTTT. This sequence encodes CASSASLDQGTEAFF.